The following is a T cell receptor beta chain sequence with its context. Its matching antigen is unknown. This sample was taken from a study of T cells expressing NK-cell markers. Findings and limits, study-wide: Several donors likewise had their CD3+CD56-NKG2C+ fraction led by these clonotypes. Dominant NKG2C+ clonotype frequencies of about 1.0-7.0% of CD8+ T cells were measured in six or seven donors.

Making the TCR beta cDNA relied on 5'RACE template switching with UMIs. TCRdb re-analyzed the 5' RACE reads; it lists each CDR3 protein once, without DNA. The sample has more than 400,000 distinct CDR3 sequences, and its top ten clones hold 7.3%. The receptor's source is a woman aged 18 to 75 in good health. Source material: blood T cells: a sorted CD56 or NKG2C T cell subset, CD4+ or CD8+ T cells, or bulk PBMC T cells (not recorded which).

CDR3: CSASQGNQPQHF. The chain is built from TRBV20-1 and TRBJ1-5. CDR1 and CDR2 from the germline V gene are DFQATT and SNEGSKA (reference sequence). This CDR3 is 12 amino acids long.